This T cell receptor beta chain derives from a study of read filtering for tumor transcriptome and immune sequencing (dated by TCRdb to 2019 to 2021). For context, the study as a whole: The cohort was composed of 17 to 20 male and more than twelve female patients, with a mean age of 65.9 years and an age range of roughly 45 to 85. By revised international staging, roughly 8 patients were R-ISS I, about 16 were R-ISS II and more than five were R-ISS III. After DNase treatment, whole-transcriptome libraries were prepared with the TruSeq RNA Access Library Prep Kit. Per sample, about 4.05 to 11 million TCR-region mapped reads were obtained with IR-seq, compared with only 85 to 1273 with RNA-seq. TCR repertoires obtained by targeted immune repertoire sequencing and by bulk whole-transcriptome sequencing performed on the same bone marrow samples were compared. One of the main goals was to work out a read-filtering strategy for immune repertoire data, in particular whether clonotypes backed by only a single read should be removed.

The Immunoverse kit was used to build TCR libraries from around 400 ng RNA, with molecular barcoded adaptors covering alpha/delta and beta/gamma chains. TCR library preparation was performed with the same RNA that was used for transcriptome sequencing. An Illumina HiSeq 4000 with 2 x 150 cycles was used to sequence the TCR libraries. Per the authors' processing: With MiXCR, TCR reads were aligned to human V, D, J and C references and assembled into CDR3 clonotypes, with quality filtering and error correction included. Clonotype counts and gene usage diversity were analyzed with the tcR package in R. For inspection of raw mapping reads, RNA-seq reads were mapped by STAR aligner version 2.5.3a onto GRCh37 of the human genome. IR-seq fastq files were randomly downsampled with Seqtk 1.3 to test the effect of sequencing depth on detected clonotypes. The public sequencing data were trimmed at Q25 with fastp and processed into clonotypes with MiXCR by TCRdb, which kept only in-frame beta chains. When rows share a CDR3 protein, they turn into one entry using the most common DNA and genes. Here the V and J calls rest on TCRdb's processing, not on the authors' analysis. Recorded for this sample are tens of thousands of distinct CDR3 sequences; more than 11% of them occurred a single time. The top ten clonotypes cover roughly 45% of the sample.

Every patient had bone marrow sampled at the time of active disease. Isolation of bone marrow mononuclear cells was performed by Ficoll-Hypaque density gradient centrifugation. To remove myeloma plasma cells, the cells were labeled with CD138 magnetic microbeads on a MACS separator, and CD138-negative cells were then collected by negative selection. The purity of the isolated cells was checked by flow cytometry with CD138 antibodies on an Attune NxT. TRIzol reagent was used to extract total RNA, and a NanoDrop spectrophotometer was used to quantify the extracted RNA. For each patient, paired RNA-seq and IR-seq were run on the CD138-negative bone marrow sample from that patient. Including both end residues, the CDR3 is 15 amino acids long. Only CDR3 DNA is held: 45 bases, read in frame from base 1. In the germline V gene, CDR1 corresponds to MGHRA and CDR2 to YSYEKL. V ends up 0 bases short and J 2 bases short, with an unmatched junction base count of 3.

The research as a whole found: IR-seq captured clonotypes at much higher depth and more reliably than RNA-seq, and smaller IR-seq throughput sufficed to identify most shared clonotypes. The correlation between IR-seq and RNA-seq shared clonotype proportions was increased by removal of single-read clonotypes. Single-read clonotypes made up around 82% of clonotypes but 3% to 3.5% of total reads in IR-seq, and roughly three quarters of clonotypes and 35% to 50% of reads in RNA-seq. Rather than purified T cells, the sorted CD138-negative fraction was a mixed bone marrow immune population.

For this clonotype: No cognate antigen has been identified for it. This likely comes from a read error, as the CDR3 has no conserved phenylalanine or tryptophan at its end.

This receptor chain uses TRBV4-1 and TRBJ2-7, with 8 middle bases fitting TRBD1. This clonotype was sampled from a donor older than 35 with multiple myeloma. The source material was a population of CD138-negative cells sorted from bone marrow. The cell subset or site label here, explained by the study, means: bone marrow mononuclear cells depleted of CD138+ plasma/myeloma cells by negative magnetic selection. This receptor carries the CDR3 CASSQDRDRTYEQYL. At the DNA level, the sequence is TGCGCCAGCAGCCAAGATAGGGACAGGACCTACGAGCAGTACCTC.